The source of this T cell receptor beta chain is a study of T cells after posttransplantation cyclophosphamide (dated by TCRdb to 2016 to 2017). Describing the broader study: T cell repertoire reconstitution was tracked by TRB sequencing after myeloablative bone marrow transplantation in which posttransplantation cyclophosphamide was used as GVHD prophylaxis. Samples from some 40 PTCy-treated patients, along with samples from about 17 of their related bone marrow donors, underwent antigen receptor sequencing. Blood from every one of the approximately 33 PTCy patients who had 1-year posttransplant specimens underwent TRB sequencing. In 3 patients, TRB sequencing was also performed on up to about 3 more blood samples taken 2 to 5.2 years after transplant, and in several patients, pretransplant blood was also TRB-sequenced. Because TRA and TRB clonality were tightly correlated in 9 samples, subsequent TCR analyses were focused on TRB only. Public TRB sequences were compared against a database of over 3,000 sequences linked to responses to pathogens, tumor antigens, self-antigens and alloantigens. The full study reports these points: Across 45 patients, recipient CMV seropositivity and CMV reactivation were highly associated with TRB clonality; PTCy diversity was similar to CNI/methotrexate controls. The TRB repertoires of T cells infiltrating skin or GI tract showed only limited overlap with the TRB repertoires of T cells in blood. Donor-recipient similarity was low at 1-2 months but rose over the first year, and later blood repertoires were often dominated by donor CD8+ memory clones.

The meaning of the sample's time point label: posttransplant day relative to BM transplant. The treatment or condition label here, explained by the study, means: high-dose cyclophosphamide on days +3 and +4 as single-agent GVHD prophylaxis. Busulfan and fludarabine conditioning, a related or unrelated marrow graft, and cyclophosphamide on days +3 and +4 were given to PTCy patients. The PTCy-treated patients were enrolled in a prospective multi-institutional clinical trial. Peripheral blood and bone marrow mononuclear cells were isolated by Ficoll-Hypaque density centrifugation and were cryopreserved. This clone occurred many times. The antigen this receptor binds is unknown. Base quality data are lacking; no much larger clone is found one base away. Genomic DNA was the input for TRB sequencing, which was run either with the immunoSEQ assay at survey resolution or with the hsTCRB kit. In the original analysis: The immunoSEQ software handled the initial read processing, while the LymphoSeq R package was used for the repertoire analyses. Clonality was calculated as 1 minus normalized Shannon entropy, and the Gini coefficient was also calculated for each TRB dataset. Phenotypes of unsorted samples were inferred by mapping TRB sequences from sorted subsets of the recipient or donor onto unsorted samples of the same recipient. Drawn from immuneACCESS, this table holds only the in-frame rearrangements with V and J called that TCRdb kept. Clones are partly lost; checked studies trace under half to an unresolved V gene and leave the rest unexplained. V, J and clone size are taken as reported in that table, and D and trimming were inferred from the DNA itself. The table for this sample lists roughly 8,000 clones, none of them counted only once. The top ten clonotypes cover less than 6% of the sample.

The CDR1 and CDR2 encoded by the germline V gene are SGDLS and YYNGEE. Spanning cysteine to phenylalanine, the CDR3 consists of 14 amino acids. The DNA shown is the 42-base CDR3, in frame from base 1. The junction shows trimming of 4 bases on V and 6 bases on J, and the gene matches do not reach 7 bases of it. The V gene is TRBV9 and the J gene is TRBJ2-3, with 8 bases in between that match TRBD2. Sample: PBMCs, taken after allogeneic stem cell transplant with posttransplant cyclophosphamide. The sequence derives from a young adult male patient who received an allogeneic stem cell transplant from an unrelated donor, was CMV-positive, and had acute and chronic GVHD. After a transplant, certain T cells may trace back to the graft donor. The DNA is TGTGCCAGCAGCTTGGGACTAGTCCCCGATACGCAGTATTTT. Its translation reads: CASSLGLVPDTQYF.